Following are 18 T cell receptor beta chains from one sample sequenced in a study of blood T cell repertoires in COVID-19. The method was immunoSEQ multiplex PCR; TCRdb's version includes in-frame clones alone and lacks a portion of them. The sample lists over 150,000 clones; roughly 71% were seen once. Material: peripheral blood. The receptors come from a woman of 80 years or more with acute or convalescent COVID-19.

The chain recombines TRBV5-1 with TRBJ2-7; D is undetermined. CDR3 length: 15 residues. The V gene lost 0 bases and the J gene lost 5 bases, with 15 bases spanning the gap. Germline lookup yields CDR1 SGHRS and CDR2 YFSETQ. CDR3 sequence reads: CASSLDYVPGNEQYF. CDR3 bases: TGCGCCAGCAGCTTGGATTACGTCCCCGGTAACGAGCAGTACTTC. Together with reference TRBV5-1 and TRBJ2-7, the CDR3 gives the full variable domain: KAGVTQTPRYLIKTRGQQVTLSCSPISGHRSVSWYQQTPGQGLQFLFEYFSETQRNKGNFPGRFSGRQFSNSRSEMNVSTLELGDSALYLCASSLDYVPGNEQYFGPGTRLTVT.

This clone was observed a few times. This rearrangement joins TRBV6-5 to TRBJ1-2; the D is unclear. Germline V gene data show CDR1 as MNHEY and CDR2 as SVGAGI. The CDR3 spans 13 residues. The V and J ends lost 0 bases and 4 bases respectively, with 6 bases between them. CDR3 protein: CASSYSFSYGYTF. CDR3 DNA: TGTGCCAGCAGTTACTCGTTCAGCTATGGCTACACCTTC.

This clone was observed a handful of times. J is TRBJ1-1 and V is TRBV25-1, with D possibly matching TRBD1 (6 bases). V lost 3 bases, J lost 5 bases, and 16 bases lay in between. CDR3 length: 15 residues. Germline CDR1 is MGHDK and CDR2 is SYGVNS. CDR3 amino acids: CASSEPEGQYTEAFF. As DNA, the CDR3 is TGTGCCAGCAGTGAGCCCGAGGGACAATATACTGAAGCTTTCTTT.

CDR3 sequence (DNA): TGTGCCAGCAGTTACGGGGGACAGGGGAAACCCTACGAGCAGTACTTC. This translates into CASSYGGQGKPYEQYF. This rearrangement joins TRBV6-5 to TRBJ2-7; 10 nucleotides align to TRBD1. V gave up 2 bases and J gave up 2 bases; unmatched junction bases: 6. Germline CDR1 and CDR2: MNHEY and SVGAGI. The CDR3 has 16 residues.

The chain uses TRBV5-6 and TRBJ1-4; tentatively, D is TRBD1 (6 bases). V shed 4 bases and J shed 6 bases, with 16 bases lying between them. This CDR3 comprises 15 residues. CDR1 and CDR2 from the germline V gene are SGHDT and YYEEEE. CDR3 sequence: CASSREGVRDEKLFF. The CDR3 DNA sequence: TGTGCCAGCAGCAGGGAGGGGGTAAGGGATGAAAAACTGTTTTTT. Full variable domain (missing parts from reference TRBV5-6 and TRBJ1-4): DAGVTQSPTHLIKTRGQQVTLRCSPKSGHDTVSWYQQALGQGPQFIFQYYEEEERQRGNFPDRFSGHQFPNYSSELNVNALLLGDSALYLCASSREGVRDEKLFFGSGTQLSVL.

This clone was seen just once. This sequence joins TRBV28 and TRBJ2-1; 9 nucleotides agree with TRBD2. Losses at the gene ends were 4 bases for V and 4 bases for J; bases not matched to a gene: 8. The CDR3 runs to 16 residues. Germline CDR1 is MDHEN and CDR2 is SYDVKM. CDR3 protein: CASSSQAGGRYNEQFF. The CDR3, as DNA: TGTGCCAGCAGTTCTCAAGCGGGAGGCAGATACAATGAGCAGTTCTTC. The full variable domain, completed using reference TRBV28 and TRBJ2-1, is DVKVTQSSRYLVKRTGEKVFLECVQDMDHENMFWYRQDPGLGLRLIYFSYDVKMKEKGDIPEGYSVSREKKERFSLILESASTNQTSMYLCASSSQAGGRYNEQFFGPGTRLTVL.

This chain uses TRBV11-2 with TRBJ2-1; 10 nucleotides align to TRBD2. This CDR3 is built from 19 residues. The V gene end was trimmed by 3 bases and the J gene end by 10 bases; junction bases not matched to a gene: 21. CDR1 is SGHAT and CDR2 is FQNNGV in the germline V gene. The CDR3 sequence: CASSFFRGASGRPNLEQFF. The CDR3 region has the DNA TGTGCCAGCAGCTTCTTCCGGGGGGCTAGCGGGAGACCGAATCTCGAGCAGTTCTTC.

This clone was detected once. V gene TRBV27 combines with J gene TRBJ2-3, with 7 bases lining up with TRBD2. This CDR3 spans 15 amino acids. J was trimmed by 0 bases and V by 3 bases; bases with no gene match: 3. From germline, CDR1 is MNHEY and CDR2 SMNVEV (reference sequence). This CDR3 reads CASSFNGGSTDTQYF. The CDR3 coding sequence is TGTGCCAGCAGTTTCAACGGGGGGAGCACAGATACGCAGTATTTT.

The V and J genes are TRBV7-2 and TRBJ2-7; TRBD1 agrees at 10 bases. The germline V gene encodes CDR1 SGHTA and CDR2 FQGNSA. Losses at the gene ends were 5 bases for V and 3 bases for J; bases not matched to a gene: 4. The CDR3 loop spans 14 amino acids. CDR3: CASSGQGEVYEQYF. In DNA form, the CDR3 reads TGTGCCAGCAGCGGACAGGGGGAGGTCTACGAGCAGTACTTC.

The rearrangement joins TRBV25-1 to TRBJ1-1; unclear D gene. This CDR3 has 12 amino acids. V dropped 7 bases and J dropped 5 bases, with 11 bases sitting between them. From germline, CDR1 is MGHDK and CDR2 SYGVNS. The CDR3 DNA is TGTGCCAGCACCGACGAGAGGACTGAAGCTTTCTTT. This encodes CASTDERTEAFF.

The V gene is TRBV3-1 (or the pseudogene TRBV3-2), the J gene TRBJ1-4; the D gene is possibly TRBD1 (5 bases). The CDR3 covers 17 residues. Trimming cost V 6 bases and J 3 bases, with 20 bases left between them. Germline-derived CDR1 and CDR2 are LGHDT and YNNKEL (reference sequence). The CDR3 loop is CASSPPWGEKANEKLFF. The CDR3 DNA reads as TGTGCCAGCAGTCCCCCCTGGGGGGAAAAAGCTAATGAAAAACTGTTTTTT.

Regarding this clone: At one of its ends the junction is not consistent with the germline gene, which may arise from a read error. The chain uses TRBV7-3 and TRBJ2-5; 9 positions match TRBD1. Per germline, CDR1 SGHTA and CDR2 FQGTGA. The CDR3 is 15 residues long. For the CDR3, the DNA is TGTGCCGGCAGCCTCCTGGGACAGGGCCAAGAGACCCAGTACTTC. The encoded protein is CAGSLLGQGQETQYF. Full variable domain (outside the CDR3, taken from reference TRBV7-3 and TRBJ2-5): GAGVSQTPSNKVTEKGKYVELRCDPISGHTALYWYRQSLGQGPEFLIYFQGTGAADDSGLPNDRFFAVRPEGSVSTLKIQRTERGDSAVYLCAGSLLGQGQETQYFGPGTRLLVL.

V gene TRBV2 combines with J gene TRBJ2-7; 8 bases line up with TRBD1. V shed 5 bases, J shed 2 bases, and the junction held 2 bases outside the gene matches. Per germline, CDR1 SNHLY and CDR2 FYNNEI. The CDR3 runs 13 residues. CDR3 in DNA: TGTGCCAGCAGTCAACAGGGGGCCTACGAGCAGTACTTC. Its translation is CASSQQGAYEQYF.

The chain couples TRBV18 to TRBJ1-1; D might be TRBD1 (6 bases). CDR1 KGHSH and CDR2 LQKENI come from the germline V gene. The CDR3 runs to 15 residues. V was trimmed by 2 bases and J by 11 bases, leaving 21 bases between them. CDR3: CASSPTEKGTPYAFF. CDR3 DNA: TGTGCCAGCTCACCAACGGAAAAGGGGACACCTTACGCTTTCTTT.

The rearrangement joins TRBV7-2 to TRBJ2-7; TRBD1 might be the D (7 bases). Germline CDR1 SGHTA, CDR2 FQGNSA. Trimming cost V 2 bases and J 5 bases, with 16 bases left between them. This CDR3 contains 15 residues. The CDR3 reads CASSLQWRGLNEQYF. The CDR3 DNA sequence: TGTGCCAGCAGCTTACAGTGGAGGGGGCTGAACGAGCAGTACTTC. The full variable domain, in which reference TRBV7-2 and TRBJ2-7 provide the parts outside the CDR3, is GAGVSQSPSNKVTEKGKDVELRCDPISGHTALYWYRQSLGQGLEFLIYFQGNSAPDKSGLPSDRFSAERTGGSVSTLTIQRTQQEDSAVYLCASSLQWRGLNEQYFGPGTRLTVT.

This clone was picked up a small number of times. The V and J genes are TRBV7-9 and TRBJ2-3; D not resolved. Trimming cost V 1 base and J 1 base, with 9 bases left between them. The CDR3 is 15 amino acids. Germline V gene lookup returns CDR1 SEHNR and CDR2 FQNEAQ (reference sequence). CDR3 protein: CASSLVLTGTDTQYF. CDR3 sequence (DNA): TGTGCCAGCAGCTTAGTCCTTACGGGCACAGATACGCAGTATTTT.

This clone occurred once. V and J are TRBV2 and TRBJ2-1; 7 bases map to TRBD2. Germline V lookup: CDR1 SNHLY, CDR2 FYNNEI. The CDR3 sequence is 15 residues long. The V gene end was trimmed by 2 bases and the J gene end by 1 base; junction bases not matched to a gene: 2. The CDR3 loop reads CASSERRESYNEQFF. The CDR3 DNA is TGTGCCAGCAGTGAAAGGCGGGAGTCCTACAATGAGCAGTTCTTC.

This chain joins TRBV5-1 and TRBJ1-2; D might be TRBD1 (6 bases). Germline-derived CDR1 and CDR2 are SGHRS and YFSETQ. Trimming removed 4 bases at V and 8 bases at J, with 15 bases between. The CDR3 contains 13 residues. CDR3 nucleotides: TGCGCCAGCAGCCCCGGACCGGGGGGCGGCTACACCTTC. It codes for CASSPGPGGGYTF.